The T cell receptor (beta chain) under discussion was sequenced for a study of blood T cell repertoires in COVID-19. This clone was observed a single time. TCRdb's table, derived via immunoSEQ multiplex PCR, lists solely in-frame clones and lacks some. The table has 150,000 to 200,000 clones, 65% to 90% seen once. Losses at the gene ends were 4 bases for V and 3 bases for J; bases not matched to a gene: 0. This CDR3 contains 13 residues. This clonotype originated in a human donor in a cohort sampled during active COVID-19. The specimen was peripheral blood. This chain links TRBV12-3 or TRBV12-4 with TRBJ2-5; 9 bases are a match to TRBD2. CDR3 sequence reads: CASSSSGKETQYF. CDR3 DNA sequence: TGTGCCAGCAGTTCTAGCGGGAAAGAGACCCAGTACTTC.